This is a list of T cell receptor beta chains from one sample in a study of metastatic and nonmetastatic thyroid tumors. TCRdb reprocessed the PCR reads using MiXCR. The sample includes tens of thousands of clones, approximately 26% of them seen just once. Input material: blood. Every receptor here comes from a female donor with papillary thyroid cancer or a benign thyroid nodule (not recorded which). Some clones in this sample may be carry-over from other donors' samples. CDR3s include the opening cysteine and the closing phenylalanine or tryptophan. A D gene is named only where the DNA matches it firmly. Where a row states a size, it is once, few, many or the class of an expanded clone; other rows omit it.

many | TRBJ2-2 | TRBD2 | TRBV5-1 | TGCGCCAGCAGTCCCGGGGGGGGAATACCCGGGGAGCTGTTTTTT | CASSPGGGIPGELFF
. | TRBJ2-7 | TRBD2 | TRBV28 | TGTGCCAGCAGGTCCGGGACTAGTTTCCTCGAGCAGTACTTC | CASRSGTSFLEQYF
medium-sized | TRBJ2-5 | TRBD2 | TRBV6-1 | TGTGCCAGCAGTGTACGAAGCGGGAGGGAGACCCAGTACTTC | CASSVRSGRETQYF
. | TRBJ1-2 | TRBD1 | TRBV7-2 | TGTGCCAGCAGCGCCAGGGGGGCGGGCTACTATGGCTACACCTTC | CASSARGAGYYGYTF
few | TRBJ1-2 | . | TRBV5-1 | TGCGCCAGCAGCTTGGGGAGAGACTATTGCCACACCTTC | CASSLGRDYCHTF
. | TRBJ2-1 | . | TRBV7-6 | TGTGCCAGCAGCATGAGTACTAGCCCCAACACGGTTGAGCAGTTCTTC | CASSMSTSPNTVEQFF
few | TRBJ2-7 | . | TRBV27 | TGTGCCAGCACCGGGACCGCCGACTACGAGCAGTACTTC | CASTGTADYEQYF
many | TRBJ2-3 | . | TRBV27 | TGTGCCAGCAGTTCCGAGCGCACAGATACGCAGTATTTT | CASSSERTDTQYF
. | TRBJ2-7 | . | TRBV18 | TGTGCCAGCTCACTCCGGGAAACAAACGAGCAGTACTTC | CASSLRETNEQYF
. | TRBJ1-1 | . | TRBV18 | TGTGCCAGCTCTGGGGAGAGCACTGAAGCTTTCTTT | CASSGESTEAFF
. | TRBJ2-5 | TRBD1 | TRBV5-1 | TGCGCCAGCAGCACCGGGACAGGGTTGCAGAACCAGTACTTC | CASSTGTGLQNQYF
many | TRBJ1-2 | . | TRBV19 | TGTGCCAGTAGTATCAACCTTGCGGGAATAAAGGGCTACACCTTC | CASSINLAGIKGYTF
medium-sized | TRBJ1-2 | TRBD1 | TRBV6-1 | TGTGCCAGCAGCTCGGACAGGGGCGGGGATGGCTACACCTTC | CASSSDRGGDGYTF
many | TRBJ2-5 | TRBD2 | TRBV3-1 | TGTGCCAGCAGCCAAGATCTAACTAGCGGGCGTCAAGAGACCCAGTACTTC | CASSQDLTSGRQETQYF
. | TRBJ1-5 | . | TRBV7-2 | TGTGCCAGCAGCCCCAAATTTGGCAATCAGCCCCAGCATTTT | CASSPKFGNQPQHF
. | TRBJ1-2 | . | TRBV7-9 | TGTGCCAGCAGCCCCCAAGGTCCGGGGCTAAAAAGCTACACCTTC | CASSPQGPGLKSYTF
few | TRBJ2-1 | TRBD2 | TRBV12-3/TRBV12-4 | TGTGCCAGCAGTCTGAGCGGGACTTTTTACAATGAGCAGTTCTTC | CASSLSGTFYNEQFF
few | TRBJ1-2 | . | TRBV2 | TGTGCCAGCAGTGTTTTAGGGGATCTGGGCTCGAGCTACACCTTC | CASSVLGDLGSSYTF
. | TRBJ2-2 | TRBD2 | TRBV20-1 | TGCAGTGCTAGAGGCGGGAGGGCCCCTCACGTCGGGGAGCTGTTTTTT | CSARGGRAPHVGELFF
many | TRBJ2-1 | . | TRBV18 | TGTGCCAGCTCACCACCAGGGGGATACTCCTACAATGAGCAGTTCTTC | CASSPPGGYSYNEQFF
. | TRBJ2-5 | TRBD2 | TRBV5-6 | TGTGCCAGCAGCTGGAGACTAGCGGACCAAGAGACCCAGTACTTC | CASSWRLADQETQYF
many | TRBJ1-1 | TRBD1 | TRBV15 | TGTGCCACCAGCAGAGGGACAGGGGGTGAGACTGAAGCTTTCTTT | CATSRGTGGETEAFF
many | TRBJ1-1 | . | TRBV15 | TGTGCCGCTCGGGGGATGGGGGATGGCACTGAAGCTTTCTTT | CAARGMGDGTEAFF
. | TRBJ1-2 | . | TRBV5-8 | TGTGCCAGCATCTTGGGACGCTGGGACTGCTACACCTTC | CASILGRWDCYTF
. | TRBJ2-2 | TRBD2 | TRBV19 | TGTGCCAGTAGTAATGGACTAGCGGGGGGTCTAAACACCGGTGAGCTGTTTTTT | CASSNGLAGGLNTGELFF
many | TRBJ2-7 | . | TRBV19 | TGTGCCAGTAGTATAGATCGTGGGAACAGAATATTTTACTTC | CASSIDRGNRIFYF
many | TRBJ1-1 | . | TRBV20-1 | TGCAGTGCTAGAGATGGGAGCGGGAACACTGAAGCTTTCTTT | CSARDGSGNTEAFF
many | TRBJ2-1 | TRBD1 | TRBV24-1 | TGTGCCACCAGTGAGCCAGGGGGCAGCGAGCAGTTCTTC | CATSEPGGSEQFF
many | TRBJ2-3 | TRBD2 | TRBV4-1 | TGCGCCAGCAGCCAGCACCTGACTAGCGGGAGGGAAAATACGCAGTATTTT | CASSQHLTSGRENTQYF
many | TRBJ2-1 | . | TRBV5-1 | TGCGCCAGCAGCTTGGTAGGGAGCTCAGGCAATGAGCAGTTCTTC | CASSLVGSSGNEQFF
many | TRBJ1-2 | TRBD1 | TRBV4-1 | TGCGCCAGCAGCCGGGGACAGGGAATTGGGGGTGGCTACACCTTC | CASSRGQGIGGGYTF
many | TRBJ2-7 | TRBD1 | TRBV18 | TGTGCCAGCTCACCCGGGACAGCTCAAGAGCAGTACTTC | CASSPGTAQEQYF
few | TRBJ2-7 | . | TRBV19 | TGTGCCAGTAGTATTGGACAGATCCACTATCAGTACTTC | CASSIGQIHYQYF
many | TRBJ2-3 | TRBD2 | TRBV4-2 | TGTGCCAGCAGCCAAGGGACTAGCGGGGCAGATACGCAGTATTTT | CASSQGTSGADTQYF
many | TRBJ2-3 | TRBD2 | TRBV18 | TGTGCCAGCTCACCCCCGCTAGCGGGAGGGCCAGATACGCAGTATTTT | CASSPPLAGGPDTQYF
few | TRBJ2-2 | . | TRBV12-3/TRBV12-4 | TGTGCCAGCAGCTCCCGAACCGGGGAGCTGTTTTTT | CASSSRTGELFF
. | TRBJ2-7 | . | TRBV13 | TGTGCCAGCAGCTTAGTAGGGCAGCACTACGAGCAGTACTTC | CASSLVGQHYEQYF
. | TRBJ1-6 | . | TRBV30 | TGTGCCTGGCAGGGTATTGATAATTCACCCCTCCACTTT | CAWQGIDNSPLHF
. | TRBJ1-3 | . | TRBV28 | TGTGCCAGCAGTTTAAACGACCAAGGGGACGGCGGAAACACCATATATTTT | CASSLNDQGDGGNTIYF
few | TRBJ2-7 | . | TRBV12-3/TRBV12-4 | TGTGCCAGCAGTTCCCCGGGATCCCATGAACAGTACTTC | CASSSPGSHEQYF
medium-sized | TRBJ1-4 | TRBD1 | TRBV6-1 | TGTGCCAGCAGCCGGGACAGGGTTGAAAAACTGTTTTTT | CASSRDRVEKLFF
few | TRBJ2-2 | TRBD2 | TRBV12-3/TRBV12-4 | TGTGCCAGCAGTTTAGGGACTAGCGGAATCACCGGGGAGCTGTTTTTT | CASSLGTSGITGELFF
. | TRBJ2-2 | . | TRBV15 | TGTGCCACCAGCCAGGGTACGTCGACCGGGGAGCTGTTTTTT | CATSQGTSTGELFF
. | TRBJ1-1 | . | TRBV20-1 | TGCAGTGCTAGAGATCGGCGGAGGAACACTGAAGCTTTCTTT | CSARDRRRNTEAFF
medium-sized | TRBJ2-7 | TRBD2 | TRBV5-1 | TGCGCCAGCAGCTGGGGAGGGGTGGGCGAGCAGTACTTC | CASSWGGVGEQYF
. | TRBJ2-1 | . | TRBV28 | TGTGCCAGCATCCCGGACGCAACTTCTGAGCGGTTCTTC | CASIPDATSERFF
many | TRBJ2-7 | . | TRBV20-1 | TGCAGTGCTCCGCCCCCAGAGAACCCCTACGAGCAGTACTTC | CSAPPPENPYEQYF
. | TRBJ1-5 | . | TRBV12-3/TRBV12-4 | TGTGCCAGCAGTTTAGCGGGGGAGGGTCAGCCCCAGCATTTT | CASSLAGEGQPQHF
many | TRBJ2-3 | . | TRBV20-1 | TGCAGTGCTAGACCCCCGGGGGCGGGACCACACTCAGATACGCAGTATTTT | CSARPPGAGPHSDTQYF
few | TRBJ1-2 | TRBD1 | TRBV6-5 | TGTGCCAGCAGTTACCACGTACCTGGACAGGGGCGATCCTATGGCTACACCTTC | CASSYHVPGQGRSYGYTF
. | TRBJ2-7 | . | TRBV7-3 | TGTGCCAGCAGCTTAGTAGTAGCGAGTGAGCAGTACTTC | CASSLVVASEQYF
few | TRBJ1-5 | . | TRBV6-2/TRBV6-3 | TGTGCCAGCAGTTACCCGGAGGATTGCAATCAGCCCCAGCATTTT | CASSYPEDCNQPQHF
few | TRBJ2-2 | . | TRBV6-4 | TGTGCCAGCAGTGCCGGGTGGGGAACCGGGGAGCTGTTTTTT | CASSAGWGTGELFF
many | TRBJ2-1 | . | TRBV29-1 | TGCAGCGCCGAGGGGGGTAGCTCCTACAATGAGCAGTTCTTC | CSAEGGSSYNEQFF
many | TRBJ2-1 | . | TRBV7-8 | TGTGCCAGCAGCTTGGGGACCGGGACACAAATTGAGCAGTTCTTC | CASSLGTGTQIEQFF
many | TRBJ1-2 | . | TRBV19 | TGTGCCAGTAGTATACGGCCAGACTATGGCTACACCTTC | CASSIRPDYGYTF
. | TRBJ1-6 | . | TRBV6-1 | TGTGCCAGCAGTGCTGGGGCGGCGAGCTCCTATAATTCACCCCTCCACTTT | CASSAGAASSYNSPLHF